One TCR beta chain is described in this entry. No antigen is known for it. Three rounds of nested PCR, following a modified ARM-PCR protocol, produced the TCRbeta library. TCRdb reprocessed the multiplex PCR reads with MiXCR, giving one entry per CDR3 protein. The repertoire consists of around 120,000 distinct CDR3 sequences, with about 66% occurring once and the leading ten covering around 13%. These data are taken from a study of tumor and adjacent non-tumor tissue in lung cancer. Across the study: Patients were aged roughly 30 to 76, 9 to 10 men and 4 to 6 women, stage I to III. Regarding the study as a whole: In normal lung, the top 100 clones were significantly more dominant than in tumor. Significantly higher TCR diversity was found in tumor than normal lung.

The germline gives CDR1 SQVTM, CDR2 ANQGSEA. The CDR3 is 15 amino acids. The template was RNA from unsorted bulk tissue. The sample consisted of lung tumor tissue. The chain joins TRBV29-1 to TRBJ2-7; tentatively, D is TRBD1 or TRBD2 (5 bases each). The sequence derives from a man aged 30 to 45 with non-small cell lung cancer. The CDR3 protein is CIVLVGERGSYKRYF. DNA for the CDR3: TGCATCGTCCTGGTGGGGGAGAGGGGCTCCTACAAGCGGTACTTC.